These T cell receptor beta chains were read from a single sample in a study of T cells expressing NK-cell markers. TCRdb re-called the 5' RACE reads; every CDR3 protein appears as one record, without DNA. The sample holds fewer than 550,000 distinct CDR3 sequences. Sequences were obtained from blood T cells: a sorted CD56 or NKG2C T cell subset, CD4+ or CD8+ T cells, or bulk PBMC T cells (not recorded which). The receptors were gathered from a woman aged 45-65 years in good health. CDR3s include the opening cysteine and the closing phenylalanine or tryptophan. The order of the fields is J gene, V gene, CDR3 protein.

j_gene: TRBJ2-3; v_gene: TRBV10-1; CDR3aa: CASSEGATSTDTQYF
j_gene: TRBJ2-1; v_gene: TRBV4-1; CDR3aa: CASSQQREGNEQFF
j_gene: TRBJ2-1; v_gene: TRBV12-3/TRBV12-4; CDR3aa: CASSLSGTGKYNEQFF
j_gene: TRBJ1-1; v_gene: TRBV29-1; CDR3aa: CSVEELSTGAFF
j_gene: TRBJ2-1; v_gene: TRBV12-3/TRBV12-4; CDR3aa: CASSLNPGLRQFF
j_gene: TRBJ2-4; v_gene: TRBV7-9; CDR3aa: CASRDTRTPLAKNIQYF
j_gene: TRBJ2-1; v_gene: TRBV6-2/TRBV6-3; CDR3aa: CASSYDYEQFF
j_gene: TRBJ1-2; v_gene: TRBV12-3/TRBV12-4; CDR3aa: CASSFVSGSSYGYTF
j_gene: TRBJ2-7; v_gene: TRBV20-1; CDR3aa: CSARDWARSRDEQYF
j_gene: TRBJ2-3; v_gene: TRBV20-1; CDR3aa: CSARVLASGLTDTQYF
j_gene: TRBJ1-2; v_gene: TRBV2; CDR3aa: CASSGGIGYTF
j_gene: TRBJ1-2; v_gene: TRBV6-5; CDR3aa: CASTLGQGAFGYTF
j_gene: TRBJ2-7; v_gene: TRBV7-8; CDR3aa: CASSFRDGDEQYF
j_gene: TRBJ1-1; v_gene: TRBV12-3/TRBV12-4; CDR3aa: CASSLRQGGGTEAFF
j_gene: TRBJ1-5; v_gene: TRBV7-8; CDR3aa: CASSLGGRRQPQHF
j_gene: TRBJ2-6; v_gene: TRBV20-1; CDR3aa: CSARARGQGANVLTF
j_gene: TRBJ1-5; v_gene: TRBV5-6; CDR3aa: CASSFSLANQPQHF
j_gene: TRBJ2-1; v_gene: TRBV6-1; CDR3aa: CASRVPRSYNEQFF
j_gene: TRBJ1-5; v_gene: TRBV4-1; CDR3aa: CASSHSTGDQPQHF
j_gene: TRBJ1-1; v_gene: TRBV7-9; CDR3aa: CASSPSAKNTEAFF
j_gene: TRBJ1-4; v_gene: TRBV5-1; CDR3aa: CASSPGQGVVTNEKLFF
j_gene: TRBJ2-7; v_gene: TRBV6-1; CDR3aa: CASRGRLLALNEQYF
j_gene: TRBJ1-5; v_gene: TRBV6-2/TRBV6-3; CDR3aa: CASNAGGRNQPQHF
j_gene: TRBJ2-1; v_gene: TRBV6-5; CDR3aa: CASGSGIPYNEQFF
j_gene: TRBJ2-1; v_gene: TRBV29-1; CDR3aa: CSGQTSHTYNEQFF
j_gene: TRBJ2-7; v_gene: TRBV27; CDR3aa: CASSLVQKTYEQYF
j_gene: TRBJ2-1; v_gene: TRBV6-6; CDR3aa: CASSRRGTDEQFF
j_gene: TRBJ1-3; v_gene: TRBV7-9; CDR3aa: CASSFQLSGNTIYF
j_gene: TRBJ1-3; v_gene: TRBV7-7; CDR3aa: CASSLALNANTIYF
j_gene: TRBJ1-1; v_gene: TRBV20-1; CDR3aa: CSASRQAMNTEAFF
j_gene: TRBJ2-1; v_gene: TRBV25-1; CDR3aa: CASSEIAGDEQFF
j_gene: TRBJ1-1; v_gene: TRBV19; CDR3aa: CASSPREGTTGAFF
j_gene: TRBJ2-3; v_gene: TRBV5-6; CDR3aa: CASSLGASGNTDTQYF
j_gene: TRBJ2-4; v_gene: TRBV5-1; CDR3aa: CASRGTGVSNIQYF
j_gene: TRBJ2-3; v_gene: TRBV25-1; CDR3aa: CASSDTRILTDTQYF
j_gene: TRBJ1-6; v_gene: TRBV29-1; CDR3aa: CSVRGSYNSPLHF
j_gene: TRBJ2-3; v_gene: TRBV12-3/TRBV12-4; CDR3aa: CASSPLGNTQYF
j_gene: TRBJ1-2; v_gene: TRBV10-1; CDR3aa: CASSESITHGYTF
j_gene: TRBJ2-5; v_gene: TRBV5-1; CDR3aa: CASSSQTTGGRETQYF
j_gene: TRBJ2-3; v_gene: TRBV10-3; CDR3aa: CAISGGQGSDTQYF
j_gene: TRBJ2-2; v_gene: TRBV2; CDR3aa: CASTNGQGSTGELFF
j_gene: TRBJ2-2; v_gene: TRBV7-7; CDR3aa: CASSPGTGAGTGELFF
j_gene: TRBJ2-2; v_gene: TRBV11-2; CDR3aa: CATATDTGELFF
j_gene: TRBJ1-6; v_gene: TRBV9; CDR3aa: CASSGGDGHSPLHF
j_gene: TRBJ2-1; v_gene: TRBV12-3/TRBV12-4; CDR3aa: CASSRGLAGGGEQFF
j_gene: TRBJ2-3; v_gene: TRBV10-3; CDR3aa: CAISGAGRLDTQYF
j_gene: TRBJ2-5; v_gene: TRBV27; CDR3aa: CASRKAGGNQETQYF
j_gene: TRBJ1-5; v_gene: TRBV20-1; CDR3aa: CSARSGTDINQPQHF
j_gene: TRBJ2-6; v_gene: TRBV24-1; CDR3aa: CATSDFARSGANVLTF
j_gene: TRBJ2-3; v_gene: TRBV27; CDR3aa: CASSKRALGGPDTQYF
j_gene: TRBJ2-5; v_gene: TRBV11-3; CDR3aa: CASSSSGGRTQYF
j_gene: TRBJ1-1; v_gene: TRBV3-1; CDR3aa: CASSQGGEAFF
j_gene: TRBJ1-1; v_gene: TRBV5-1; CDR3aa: CASRWTGEVTEAFF
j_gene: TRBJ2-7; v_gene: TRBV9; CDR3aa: CASSPQGRLYEQYF
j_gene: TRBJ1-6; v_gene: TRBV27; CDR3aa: CASSWVGNSPLHF